This T cell receptor beta chain was retrieved from a study of response to subunit inactivated influenza vaccine. Whole-study results and caveats: New T cells are recruited in small numbers by each seasonal influenza vaccination, according to the authors' suggestion.

This clonotype was observed at least ten times. The target antigen is unknown. Looked up from germline, CDR1 is SGHRS and CDR2 is YFSETQ. The CDR3 length is 14 residues. The ends lost 3 bases at V and 1 base at J; junction bases unmatched: 3. From the RT-PCR reads, TCRdb called clonotypes with MiXCR, one entry per CDR3 protein. The sample lists 500,000 to 600,000 distinct CDR3 sequences; approximately 7.6% were seen once. The material sequenced was PBMCs from blood, taken roughly 24 months after vaccination. This chain connects TRBV5-1 to TRBJ1-1; 7 bases align to TRBD1. This TCR was recovered from a man between 50 and 75 years old who received an inactivated influenza vaccine. The CDR3 protein is CASSSGQPNTEAFF. CDR3 coding DNA: TGCGCCAGCAGCTCGGGACAGCCGAACACTGAAGCTTTCTTT.